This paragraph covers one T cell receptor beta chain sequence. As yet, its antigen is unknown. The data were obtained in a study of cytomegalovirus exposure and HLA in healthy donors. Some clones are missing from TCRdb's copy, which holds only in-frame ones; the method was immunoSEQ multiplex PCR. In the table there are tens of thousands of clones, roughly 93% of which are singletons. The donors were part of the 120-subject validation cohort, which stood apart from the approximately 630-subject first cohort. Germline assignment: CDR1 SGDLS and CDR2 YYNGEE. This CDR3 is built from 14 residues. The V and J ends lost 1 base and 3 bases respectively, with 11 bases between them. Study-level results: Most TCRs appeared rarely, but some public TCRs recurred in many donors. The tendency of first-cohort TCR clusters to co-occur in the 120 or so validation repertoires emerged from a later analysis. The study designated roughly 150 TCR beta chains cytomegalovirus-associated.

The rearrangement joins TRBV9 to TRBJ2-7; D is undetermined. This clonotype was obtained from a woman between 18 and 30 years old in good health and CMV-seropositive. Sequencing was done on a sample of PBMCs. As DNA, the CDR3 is TGTGCCAGCAGCGTAACGGCGGAAAGCTACGAGCAGTACTTC. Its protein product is CASSVTAESYEQYF.